A single TCR beta chain is shown here with its context. Its antigen is not identified. The sample comes from a study of radiotherapy plus CTLA-4 blockade in lung cancer. Study observations and caveats: TCR clones from tumors expanded in blood after radiotherapy plus ipilimumab.

Clones were read by immunoSEQ multiplex PCR, and TCRdb kept only the in-frame ones, dropping some. The data show some 92,000 clones, 75% to 90% seen once. Germline CDR1 and CDR2: SGDLS and YYNGEE. V gave up 4 bases and J gave up 4 bases; unmatched junction bases: 13. This CDR3 is 17 amino acids long. This receptor was obtained from a human donor with non-small cell lung cancer who had a partial response to radiotherapy plus ipilimumab. Sequencing used peripheral blood, obtained from a patient treated with radiotherapy plus ipilimumab. The rearrangement uses TRBV9 and TRBJ2-3, with TRBD2 matching over 9 bases. The CDR3 here is CASSPRAGSGGPDTQYF. The CDR3 nucleotides read TGTGCCAGCAGCCCCCGAGCGGGTAGCGGGGGTCCAGATACGCAGTATTTT.